This TCR beta chain came from a study of regulatory T cells in long-lasting Graves disease. According to the study, TCR beta libraries were built with iRepertoire HTBI primers and CDR3-region Arm-PCR. TCRdb redid the calling of the multiplex PCR reads with MiXCR, one entry per CDR3 protein. The profile shows 400,000 to 500,000 distinct CDR3 sequences, 21% of them singletons. This clonotype has just a few counts. The target antigen is unknown. Study results and limitations: Lower TCR diversity characterized persistent Graves' patients relative to newly diagnosed patients.

Time point defined: persistent/refractory GD, antithyroid drugs over 5 years with positive TRAb. PBMC RNA served as the TCR library source. The germline gives CDR1 DFQATT, CDR2 SNEGSKA (reference sequence). The CDR3 spans 14 residues. The J segment lost 1 base and the V segment lost 3 bases, leaving 5 bases of the junction unmatched. Sample: peripheral blood mononuclear cells (PBMCs), taken when the disease was refractory, from a patient treated with antithyroid drugs. This receptor was obtained from a female donor with Graves disease. The V gene is TRBV20-1, the J gene TRBJ2-7; 8 nucleotides align to TRBD1. CDR3 loop: CSARDRVNSYEQYF. In DNA form, the CDR3 reads TGCAGTGCTAGGGACAGGGTGAATTCCTACGAGCAGTACTTC.